This TCR beta chain comes out of a study of cytomegalovirus exposure and HLA in healthy donors (dated by TCRdb to 2015 to 2018). With respect to the entire study: According to an earlier analysis of a few hundred of the donors, some 180 million T cells yielded 117 million unique TCR beta sequences and about 280 Gb of sequence data. The T cell repertoires of several hundred subjects were profiled by immunosequencing and related to cytomegalovirus serostatus. An early release covering roughly 600 HLA-typed donors comprised about 300 gigabases of sequencing data and about 90 million unique TCR sequences. Rather than using new phenotypic data, the later analysis identified candidate immune exposures from TCR beta sequences and from how often those sequences occurred across donors. On average, roughly 200,000 unique TCR beta nucleotide sequences were sequenced per donor among 398 genotyped donors of the cohort, with approximately 18% of those sequences being non-productive. All discovery cohort repertoires had been generated using a single sequencing platform. About five DR-DQ haplotypes were treated as single units for association and clustering because of strong linkage in the cohort. Both class I and class II loci were covered by HLA typing, at four-digit resolution. A later genetic analysis used genome-wide SNP genotypes for about 60% of the roughly 700 donors, treating that subset as a discovery cohort. To decide whether each TCR beta V gene segment behaved as functional or pseudogenic, an earlier analysis of fewer than 750 of the donors relied on high-throughput TCR beta sequencing. The aim of the study was to test whether cataloging public T cell receptors could identify signatures of past pathogen exposure. In a later analysis, previously published TCR beta repertoires from 550 to 700 donors were re-analyzed and high-resolution HLA genotyping was added so that TCR occurrence patterns could be studied. Along with the approximately 700-subject first cohort, a separate validation cohort of over a hundred different subjects was used. Of the 350 to 450 genotyped donors, approximately 81% were placed in the genetic ancestry cluster associated with self-reported Caucasian donors. Typing coverage varied by locus: about 620-630 donors for A, B, C, DRB1 and DQB1; approximately 500 for DQA1; about 570 for DPA1; some 470 for DPB1. High-throughput TCR immunosequencing, statistical association of individual TCRs with disease status, and machine learning were combined to predict cytomegalovirus infection status. Donor age, sex, ethnicity and CMV serostatus were compiled alongside the repertoire data.

Regarding this clone: The antigen it recognizes is unknown. Base-call qualities are not available, and no considerably larger clone is one nucleotide away.

Overall study results and their limits: Presence/absence analyses assumed roughly uniform sequencing depth across donors, an assumption that may not hold. Around 16 rarely observed V segments, including chromosome 9 orphons, were excluded from the earlier analysis of approximately 500 of the donors because counts were too low. Immune exposure information for the cohort was limited to CMV serostatus. A later analysis reported that several top co-occurrence clusters appeared linked to parvovirus B19, influenza, CMV and Epstein-Barr virus. When HLA alleles, especially DR and DQ, strongly co-occurred, attributing TCR associations to individual alleles was difficult. The 87-base-pair reads could not distinguish some IMGT-functional V segments, including TRBV6-2 and TRBV6-3, so those segments were excluded. The sequencing pipeline was judged likely to have produced a cluster of highly shared sequence variants as a technical artifact. In a later analysis, the rate of TCR association differed among HLA loci, with DRB1 alleles having the most associated TCRs and HLA-C alleles having the fewest. It was suggested by the authors that the approach could potentially be generalized to other disease states and immunological phenotypes. The classifier was reported to diagnose cytomegalovirus status with high specificity and sensitivity in both the original and validation cohorts. Most TCR sequences were seen in very few donors, while some public TCRs were found in many individuals. A later analysis found that most CMV-associated TCR beta chains appeared HLA-restricted, with HLA associations seemingly driven largely by CMV exposure. An earlier analysis of approximately 500 of the donors showed that most TCR beta V segments appeared in productive rearrangements either about 87% or about 30% of the time, which broadly matched IMGT annotations. An association between a missense DCLRE1C variant and V-gene and J-gene trimming of TCR beta chains was found in a later genetic analysis and replicated in an independent cohort. Compared with equally common non-associated chains, HLA-associated TCR beta chains in a later analysis were more clonally expanded and had lower generation probabilities. The study gave a list of about 150 TCR beta chains associated with cytomegalovirus. According to a later genetic analysis, donors in an Asian-associated ancestry cluster had fewer N-insertions in productive TCRs than the approximately 610-donor mean. In vitro tests confirmed that three of the cytomegalovirus-associated TCR beta chains recognize cytomegalovirus antigens. A further reported finding was that TCR beta sequences accurately predicted the HLA-A and HLA-B alleles for most subjects in the first cohort. This cohort had only TCR beta chains sequenced, and the lack of alpha or paired-chain data limited which features could be detected. In a later analysis, more than 15,000 TCR beta sequences were associated with specific HLA alleles at a false discovery rate of 0.05. HLA typing was unavailable for some donors at each locus, so association tests used only the typed subset. Correlated functional status among segregating V segments might be attributable to linkage disequilibrium, but an unknown experimental factor could not be ruled out.

The germline V gene sets CDR1 to SGHNT and CDR2 to YENEEA. The CDR3 holds 14 amino acids from the cysteine to the phenylalanine. Only CDR3 DNA is held: 42 bases, read in frame from base 1. V lost 4 bases and J lost 6 bases; the stretch between them is 16 bases long. In total, about 650 healthy bone marrow donors made up the cohort. Cohort members were all nominally healthy when sampled, although unrecorded immune exposures were likely present. The donor was CMV seronegative and belonged to the group of around 400 seronegative cohort members. A peripheral blood sample was collected from each donor, and TCR beta sequencing was performed on peripheral blood mononuclear cells. The Qiagen DNeasy Blood Extraction Kit was used to extract genomic DNA from the blood cell samples. The library was prepared using the immunoSEQ multiplex PCR assay. A mixture of 60 forward primers for TCR Vbeta segments and 13 reverse primers for TCR Jbeta segments was used in the multiplex PCR. A multiplex PCR assay on genomic DNA amplified the CDR3 region of rearranged TCR beta genes. The Illumina HiSeq System was used to sequence the amplified TCR beta libraries as 87-base-pair reads. On the study's bioinformatics: A later analysis counted about 76 million unique TCR beta chains across the approximately 700 repertoires, and 10 million to 11 million of these chains were shared by at least two donors. Raw reads were error-corrected and collapsed into unique sequences with a nearest-neighbor algorithm that merged closely related sequences to remove PCR and sequencing errors. CDR3 sequences were aligned to IMGT reference sequences to assign V, D and J gene segments. For a sequence to be retained, at least a six-nucleotide match to both a V gene segment and a J gene segment was required. A rearrangement counted as productive if the CDR3 had no stop codons and remained in frame with V and J, and every other rearrangement counted as non-productive. Following IMGT convention, CDR3 was defined as the stretch from the second conserved V-encoded cysteine to the conserved J-encoded phenylalanine. The earlier analysis of a few hundred of the donors excluded sequences that lacked an unambiguous match to a single V gene segment. An earlier analysis of several hundred of the donors classified V segments as functional when productive rearrangements were above 56.7% and as segregating when the standard deviation between donors was above 5%. A statistical classification framework was built to diagnose cytomegalovirus status from the catalog of TCR beta chain sequences. V and J gene assignment, in a later analysis, came from comparing TCR nucleotide sequences with IMGT/GENE-DB human TR gene sequences. Using the TCRdist pipeline, a later analysis assigned CDR3 sequences along with most-parsimonious VDJ recombination scenarios. In a later analysis, each TCR beta chain was defined by its CDR3 amino acid sequence together with its V-gene family, and reads lacking a unique V-gene family were excluded. In a later analysis, 550 to 650 highly shared, low-generation-probability nucleotide sequences were removed to address suspected cross-contamination and a sequencing artifact. In a later analysis, a clonal expansion index was calculated for each public chain from normalized within-repertoire ranks of inferred template counts. In a later analysis, generation probabilities were computed with a VDJ recombination model fitted to out-of-frame rearrangements, and the resulting probabilities were checked against IGoR. Hypergeometric tests were used in a later analysis to score TCR-TCR, TCR-HLA and TCR-CMV co-occurrence, with a repertoire-size bias correction applied to the TCR pairs. To estimate false discovery rates, a later analysis permuted the HLA or CMV assignments 20 times. In a later analysis, co-occurring TCRs were grouped with DBSCAN, and TCRdist sequence similarity was added when clustering was performed within HLA-allele-positive subsets. Repertoires with fewer than 30,000 or more than 120,000 public chains, plus five repertoires with anomalous nucleotide sharing, were excluded from co-occurrence clustering. TCRdb obtained this table from immuneACCESS and retained in-frame rearrangements with V and J assigned. These tables miss some clones; where compared with another copy, unresolved V genes account for less than half of the shortfall, and the remainder is unexplained. That table gives V, J and clone size, and the DNA gave D and trimming. This sample is represented by about 150,000 clones; 75% to 90% of them were singletons. The ten top clones hold nearly 2% of the sample.

The sequence is built from TRBV11-3 and TRBJ2-7, with TRBD1 tentatively as D gene (6 bases match). Sequencing input: PBMCs. This TCR derives from a woman aged 18-30 years in good health and CMV-seronegative. This receptor has the CDR3 CASSSQGPASEQYF. Read as DNA, the sequence is TGTGCCAGCAGCTCACAGGGACCGGCGTCCGAGCAGTACTTC.